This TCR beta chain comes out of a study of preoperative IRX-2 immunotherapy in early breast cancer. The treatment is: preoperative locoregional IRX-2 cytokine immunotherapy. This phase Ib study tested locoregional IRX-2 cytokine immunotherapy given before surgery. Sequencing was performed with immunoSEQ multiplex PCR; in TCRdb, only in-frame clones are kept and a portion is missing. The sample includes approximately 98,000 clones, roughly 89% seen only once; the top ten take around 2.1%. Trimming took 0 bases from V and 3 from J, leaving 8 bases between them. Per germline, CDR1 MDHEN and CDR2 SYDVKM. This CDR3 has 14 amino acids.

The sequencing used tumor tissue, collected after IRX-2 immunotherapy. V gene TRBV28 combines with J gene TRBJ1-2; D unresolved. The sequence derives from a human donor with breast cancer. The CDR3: CASSLWEGDYGYTF. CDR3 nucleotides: TGTGCCAGCAGTTTATGGGAAGGTGACTATGGCTACACCTTC.